These 13 T cell receptor beta chains were all obtained from the same sample, sequenced in a study of T cell changes during pregnancy in multiple sclerosis. Clones were sequenced by immunoSEQ multiplex PCR, and TCRdb holds only the in-frame ones, with some missing. The sample holds approximately 32,000 clones, over 85% seen once. Source: peripheral blood, taken in the third trimester of pregnancy. These TCRs come from a female donor in good health, enrolled as a control in a pregnancy study.

The CDR3 region is CASSPGQGAAYEQYF. CDR3 in DNA: TGTGCCAGCAGCCCGGGACAGGGGGCGGCCTACGAGCAGTACTTC. V and J are TRBV5-6 and TRBJ2-7; TRBD1 aligns across 12 bases. V shed 4 bases and J 2 bases; nucleotides not matched to a gene: 4. The CDR3 consists of 15 residues. Germline V gene lookup returns CDR1 SGHDT and CDR2 YYEEEE.

V is TRBV18 and J is TRBJ2-2; D call uncertain. Germline CDR1 and CDR2: KGHSH and LQKENI. The V end was cut by 2 bases, the J end by 5 bases, with 6 bases between. The CDR3 loop spans 13 amino acids. CDR3 region: CASSPVLTGELFF. Written as DNA, the CDR3 is TGTGCCAGCTCACCAGTATTGACCGGGGAGCTGTTTTTT.

The V call is TRBV27, the J call TRBJ1-1; the D gene is possibly TRBD1 (6 bases). The CDR3 consists of 16 residues. The germline gives CDR1 MNHEY, CDR2 SMNVEV (reference sequence). The germline V and J ends were trimmed by 0 bases and 5 bases, with 16 bases remaining between them. The CDR3 loop reads CASSLSAGAVGTEAFF. Here the CDR3 DNA reads TGTGCCAGCAGTTTATCCGCGGGGGCGGTAGGGACTGAAGCTTTCTTT.

The DNA of the CDR3 is TGTGCTAGTGGACGAGGACAGGCGGCCCCGGGTACGCAGTATTTT. Translated: CASGRGQAAPGTQYF. The chain joins TRBV12-5 to TRBJ2-3; 7 bases line up with TRBD1. The CDR3 loop spans 15 amino acids. Per the germline V gene, CDR1 is LGHNT and CDR2 is FRNRAP. Germline trimming cut 6 bases from V and 8 bases from J; bases unmatched to any gene: 14.

V and J are TRBV27 and TRBJ2-2, with 14 bases matching TRBD2. With 3 bases clipped from V and 5 bases from J, the junction kept 8 bases outside the gene matches. Per germline, CDR1 MNHEY and CDR2 SMNVEV (reference sequence). This CDR3 is 18 amino acids long. This CDR3 reads CASSFRGLAGVGTGELFF. DNA of the CDR3: TGTGCCAGCAGTTTCAGGGGACTAGCGGGGGTAGGGACCGGGGAGCTGTTTTTT.

There are a few counts of this clone. V and J are TRBV6-1 and TRBJ2-7; 9 nucleotides match TRBD2. J was trimmed by 3 bases and V by 10 bases; bases with no gene match: 13. The V gene's germline CDR1 is MNHNS and CDR2 SASEGT. The CDR3 consists of 15 residues. The CDR3 loop reads CATHVGLAGSYEQYF. DNA for the CDR3: TGTGCCACTCACGTGGGGCTAGCGGGGAGCTACGAGCAGTACTTC.

This clone was picked up one time. The rearrangement links TRBV5-1 to TRBJ2-5; TRBD2 matches at 12 bases. This CDR3 spans 16 amino acids. Germline V gene data show CDR1 as SGHRS and CDR2 as YFSETQ. J was trimmed by 5 bases and V by 4 bases; bases with no gene match: 9. The CDR3 is CASSVTLAGGPETQYF. Here the CDR3 DNA reads TGCGCCAGCAGCGTAACACTAGCGGGGGGCCCGGAGACCCAGTACTTC.

This clone was recorded only once. This chain connects TRBV9 to TRBJ2-2; TRBD1 aligns across 7 bases. The V and J ends lost 3 bases and 6 bases, in that order; junction bases with no gene match: 8. Germline assignment: CDR1 SGDLS and CDR2 YYNGEE. This CDR3 contains 15 residues. CDR3 nucleotide sequence: TGTGCCAGCAGCGATCTTAACAGGGGCTCCGGGGAGCTGTTTTTT. Its protein product is CASSDLNRGSGELFF.

The CDR3 DNA is TGCGCCAGCAGCCGCCAAGGGAGCGGGAGTTTCTACGAGCAGTACTTC. This sequence encodes CASSRQGSGSFYEQYF. The chain carries TRBV4-1 and TRBJ2-7, with TRBD2 identical over 8 bases. The CDR3 is made up of 16 amino acids. With V trimmed by 4 bases and J by 3 bases, 11 bases remained unmatched. Germline V gene data show CDR1 as MGHRA and CDR2 as YSYEKL.

A single count supports this clone. The rearrangement uses TRBV27 and TRBJ1-2; 7 bases match TRBD1. The CDR3 totals 13 residues. Germline V gene lookup returns CDR1 MNHEY and CDR2 SMNVEV (reference sequence). The ends lost 2 bases at V and 9 bases at J; junction bases unmatched: 6. The CDR3 nucleotides are TGTGCCAGCAGTTTAGGTAACAGGGGTAGCTACACCTTC. Translation: CASSLGNRGSYTF.

The V and J genes are TRBV5-5 and TRBJ2-7; weak D call: TRBD2 (6 bases). V gave up 0 bases and J gave up 5 bases, with 12 bases separating them. The CDR3 consists of 14 residues. In germline, CDR1 is SGHKS, CDR2 YYEKEE (reference sequence). Here the CDR3 DNA reads TGTGCCAGCAGCTTGGTCGGAGGGGCCGACGAGCAGTACTTC. Translating it yields CASSLVGGADEQYF.

The chain joins TRBV4-3 to TRBJ2-1; tentative D call: TRBD1 (6 bases). V dropped 3 bases and J dropped 5 bases, with 20 bases sitting between them. The CDR3 length is 17 residues. Germline V gene data show CDR1 as LGHNA and CDR2 as YSLEER. The CDR3 here is CASSHGGWGTPHNEQFF. DNA for the CDR3: TGCGCCAGCAGCCATGGTGGTTGGGGGACACCCCACAATGAGCAGTTCTTC.

The chain couples TRBV5-5 to TRBJ1-5; TRBD1 is a possible D gene (5 bases). The germline gives CDR1 SGHKS, CDR2 YYEKEE (reference sequence). The V and J ends lost 4 bases and 2 bases respectively, with 22 bases between them. This CDR3 region has 18 residues. The CDR3 loop is CASSPLGADWEGNQPQHF. CDR3 nucleotide sequence: TGTGCCAGCAGCCCCCTTGGGGCCGATTGGGAAGGCAATCAGCCCCAGCATTTT.